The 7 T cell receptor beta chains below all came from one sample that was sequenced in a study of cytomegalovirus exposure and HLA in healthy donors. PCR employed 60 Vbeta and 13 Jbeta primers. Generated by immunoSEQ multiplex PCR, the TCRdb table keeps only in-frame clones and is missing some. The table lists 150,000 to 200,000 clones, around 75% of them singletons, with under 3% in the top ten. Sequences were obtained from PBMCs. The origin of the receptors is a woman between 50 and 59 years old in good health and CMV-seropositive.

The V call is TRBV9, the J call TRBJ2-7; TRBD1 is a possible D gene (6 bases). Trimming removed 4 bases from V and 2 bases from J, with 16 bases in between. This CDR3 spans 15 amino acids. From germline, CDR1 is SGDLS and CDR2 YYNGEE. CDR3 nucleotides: TGTGCCAGCAGCATTTACGGGACACCCACCTACGAGCAGTACTTC. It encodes CASSIYGTPTYEQYF.

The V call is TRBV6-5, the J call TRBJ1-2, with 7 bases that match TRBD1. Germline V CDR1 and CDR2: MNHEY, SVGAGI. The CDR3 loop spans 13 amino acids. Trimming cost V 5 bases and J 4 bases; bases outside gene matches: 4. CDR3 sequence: CASSRQGLYGYTF. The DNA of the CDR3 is TGTGCCAGCAGTAGACAGGGCCTCTATGGCTACACCTTC.

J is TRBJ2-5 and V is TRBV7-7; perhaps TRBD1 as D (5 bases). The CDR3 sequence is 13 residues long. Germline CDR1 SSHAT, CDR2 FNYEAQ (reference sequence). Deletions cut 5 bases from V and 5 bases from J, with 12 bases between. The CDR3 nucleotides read TGTGCCAGCAGCCCCCCAGGGTGGGAGACCCAGTACTTC. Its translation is CASSPPGWETQYF.

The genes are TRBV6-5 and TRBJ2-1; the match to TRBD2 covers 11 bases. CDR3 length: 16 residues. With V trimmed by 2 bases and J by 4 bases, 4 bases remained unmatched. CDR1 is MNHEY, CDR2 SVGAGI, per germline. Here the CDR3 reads CASSYNPSGGYNEQFF. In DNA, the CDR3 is TGTGCCAGCAGTTACAATCCTAGCGGGGGGTACAATGAGCAGTTCTTC.

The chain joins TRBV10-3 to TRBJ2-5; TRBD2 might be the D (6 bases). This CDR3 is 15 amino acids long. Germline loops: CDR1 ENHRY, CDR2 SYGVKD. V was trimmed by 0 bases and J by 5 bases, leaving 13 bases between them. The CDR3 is CAISESYGGKETQYF. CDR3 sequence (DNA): TGTGCCATCAGTGAGTCCTATGGGGGGAAGGAGACCCAGTACTTC.

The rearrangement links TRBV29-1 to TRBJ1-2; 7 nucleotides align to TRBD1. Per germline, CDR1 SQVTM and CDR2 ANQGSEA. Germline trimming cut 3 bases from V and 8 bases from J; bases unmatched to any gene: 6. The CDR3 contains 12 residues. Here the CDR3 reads CSVDPGGGGYTF. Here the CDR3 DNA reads TGCAGCGTTGACCCAGGGGGTGGAGGCTACACCTTC.

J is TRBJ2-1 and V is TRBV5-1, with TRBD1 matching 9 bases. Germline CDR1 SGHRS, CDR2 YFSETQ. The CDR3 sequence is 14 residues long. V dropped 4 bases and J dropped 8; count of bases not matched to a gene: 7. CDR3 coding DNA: TGCGCCAGCAGCCTAGGGGACAGGGTCGATGAGCAGTTCTTC. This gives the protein CASSLGDRVDEQFF.